Included here is one T cell receptor beta chain sequence, with context. In the source study's methods: Counts of nucleated cells, estimated from reference gene primer amplification, were obtained. Here immunoSEQ multiplex PCR was the method, and the copy in TCRdb shows in-frame clones only, minus some. V and J calls and clone size are those listed in that table; D and trimming were worked out from the DNA. Here the sample spans around 190,000 clones, 75% to 90% being singletons. The sample belongs to a study of blood T cell repertoires in COVID-19. Germline V gene sequence: CDR1 SGHRS, CDR2 YFSETQ. The CDR3 length is 13 residues. The V gene lost 0 bases and the J gene lost 3 bases, with 3 bases spanning the gap.

This clonotype was obtained from a woman in her 70s with COVID-19, enrolled during active disease. J is TRBJ1-4 and V is TRBV5-1; no firm D call. The sequenced sample was peripheral blood. CDR3 sequence (DNA): TGCGCCAGCAGCTTGGGGCCTAATGAAAAACTGTTTTTT. Residues: CASSLGPNEKLFF.